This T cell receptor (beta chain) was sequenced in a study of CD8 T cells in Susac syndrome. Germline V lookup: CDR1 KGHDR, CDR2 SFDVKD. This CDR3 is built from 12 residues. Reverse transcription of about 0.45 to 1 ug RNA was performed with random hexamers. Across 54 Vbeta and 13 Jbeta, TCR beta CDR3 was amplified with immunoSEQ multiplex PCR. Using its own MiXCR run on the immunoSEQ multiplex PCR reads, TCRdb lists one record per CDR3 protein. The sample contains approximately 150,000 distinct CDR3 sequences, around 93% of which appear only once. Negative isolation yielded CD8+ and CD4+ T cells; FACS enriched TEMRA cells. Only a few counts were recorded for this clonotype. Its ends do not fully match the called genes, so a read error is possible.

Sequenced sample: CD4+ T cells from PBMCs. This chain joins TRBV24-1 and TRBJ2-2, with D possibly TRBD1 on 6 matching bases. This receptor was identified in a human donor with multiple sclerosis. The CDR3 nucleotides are TGTGCCTCCAGGGGATACACCGGGGAGCTGTTTTTT. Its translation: CASRGYTGELFF.